The clone carrying this T cell receptor (beta chain) was detected ten times or more. Its antigen remains unknown. The CDR3 is made up of 15 amino acids. After removal of 6 bases from V and 0 bases from J, the junction contained 3 bases not matched to a gene. The data belong to a study of T-cell reconstitution after alpha-beta-depleted transplantation in children. Whole-study findings and limits: A year had passed since transplant, and T-cell counts and diversity by then came mostly from newly produced T cells. Several hundred expanded graft clones reportedly supplied alpha-beta T cells about two months after transplant. Certain patients had high TCRbeta diversity at day 60, and it came from recipient T cells and thymic progenitors that survived.

Unique molecular identifiers were built into the TCRbeta library. One entry per CDR3 protein, called by TCRdb with MiXCR from the PCR reads. Of 98,000 or so distinct CDR3 sequences listed, approximately 6% were seen once; the top ten hold around 23%. The chain has TRBV12-3 or TRBV12-4 and TRBJ2-2, with TRBD2 matching 8 bases. Sequenced here: PBMCs, mostly from graft donor cells, sampled 360 days after TCRalphabeta/CD19-depleted stem cell transplant. The clonotype comes from a male patient between 2 and 10 years old who had a stem cell transplant for acute lymphoblastic leukemia, so the T cells may come from the graft donor. In DNA, the CDR3 is TGTGCCAGCAGCCGTAGCGGGGCGAACACCGGGGAGCTGTTTTTT. As protein: CASSRSGANTGELFF.